Listed below are T cell receptor beta chains from one sample, sequenced in a study of blood T cell repertoires in COVID-19. Here immunoSEQ multiplex PCR was the method, and the copy in TCRdb shows in-frame clones only, minus some. This table holds 150,000 or so clones, approximately 82% found once. The sequenced sample consisted of peripheral blood. The receptors stem from a woman of 80 years or more with acute or convalescent COVID-19. The CDR3 runs from the conserved cysteine through the conserved F or W. Fields, in order: D gene, V gene, J gene, clone size, CDR3 DNA, CDR3 protein. A D gene is named only where the DNA matches it firmly. For some rows the clone size is stated as once, few or many, or as a class when expanded; others skip it.

-,TRBV6-1,TRBJ2-2,-,TGTGCCAGCACTTCGGGGGATTCGGACACCGGGGAGCTGTTTTTT,CASTSGDSDTGELFF
TRBD2,TRBV5-6,TRBJ2-1,-,TGTGCCAGCAGCTTGTCGGGACTAGCGGGATACAATGAGCAGTTCTTC,CASSLSGLAGYNEQFF
-,TRBV5-5,TRBJ2-1,-,TGTGCCAGCAGCTTGGGGCAGGATCGGCATGAGCAGTTCTTC,CASSLGQDRHEQFF
-,TRBV2,TRBJ2-7,-,TGTGCCAGCTTCCCCAGGGTTACGAGCTCCTACGAGCAGTACTTC,CASFPRVTSSYEQYF
-,TRBV12-1,TRBJ2-2,-,TGTGCCAGCAGCCTAGGACTAGCGGGACAGAACACCGGGGAGCTGTTTTTT,CASSLGLAGQNTGELFF
TRBD1,TRBV6-6,TRBJ2-7,-,TGTGCCAGCAATAACCCGGACAGGGACTTTCCCTACGAGCAGTACTTC,CASNNPDRDFPYEQYF
-,TRBV5-8,TRBJ2-2,-,TGTGCCAGCAGCTTTATCCTAGCTGTTACCGGGGAGCTGTTTTTT,CASSFILAVTGELFF
-,TRBV11-3,TRBJ2-1,-,TGTGCCAGCAGTCCAGGGTCAGGAGAAGGCGAGCAGTTCTTC,CASSPGSGEGEQFF
TRBD1,TRBV19,TRBJ1-4,-,TGTGCCAGTACCGGGACAGGGAGTGGTGAAAAACTGTTTTTT,CASTGTGSGEKLFF
TRBD1,TRBV29-1,TRBJ2-7,few,TGCAGCGTTGTCGGCCGGGACAGGGGGCGGGAGCAGTACTTC,CSVVGRDRGREQYF
-,TRBV9,TRBJ1-2,once,TGTGCCAGCAGTCCAGGGTTTCGCGAAGGGTGGTATGGCTACACCTTC,CASSPGFREGWYGYTF
-,TRBV5-4,TRBJ1-2,-,TGTGCCAGCAGCTTGGCGGACTATCGAGGGCAGGGAGGCTACACCTTC,CASSLADYRGQGGYTF
-,TRBV7-2,TRBJ1-1,-,TGTGCCAGCAGCTTGCTTGGGAGCGCTGAAGCTTTCTTT,CASSLLGSAEAFF
-,TRBV21-1,TRBJ2-7,-,TGTGCCAGCAGCAAAGGGTTCAGGGGCAACTACGAGCAGTACTTC,CASSKGFRGNYEQYF
-,TRBV12-3/TRBV12-4,TRBJ2-7,-,TGTGCCAGCAGTTTCCGGGACTACGAGCAGTACTTC,CASSFRDYEQYF
TRBD1,TRBV11-2,TRBJ1-1,-,TGTGCCAGCAGCCGGACAGGGAACACTGAAGCTTTCTTT,CASSRTGNTEAFF
-,TRBV6-5,TRBJ1-2,-,TGTGCCAGCAGCCCCAGCGGAGGGAACTATGGCTACACCTTC,CASSPSGGNYGYTF